This TCR beta chain was documented in a study of blood T cell repertoires in COVID-19. This CDR3 is built from 14 residues. Germline CDR1 MNHNS, CDR2 SASEGT. The J segment lost 3 bases and the V segment lost 3 bases, leaving 4 bases of the junction unmatched. Some clones are missing from TCRdb's copy, which holds only in-frame ones; the method was immunoSEQ multiplex PCR. The sample has around 150,000 clones; approximately 83% are singletons. This TCR was recovered from a woman over 75 with active or convalescent COVID-19. Sample: peripheral blood. The rearrangement links TRBV6-1 to TRBJ1-2; the match to TRBD1 covers 7 bases. This chain's CDR3 is CASSDIDRDYGYTF. The DNA for the CDR3 is TGTGCCAGCAGTGATATCGACAGGGACTATGGCTACACCTTC.